This T cell receptor (beta chain) appears in the sequencing data of a study of T-cell memory formation after mild COVID-19 listed by TCRdb under 2021. At the level of the whole study: TCR sequence clusters from the two donors were largely donor specific. In a couple of donors, T-cell clones that expanded and contracted after mild COVID-19 were followed by sequencing TCRalpha and TCRbeta repertoires longitudinally. The cohort was made up of two young adult volunteers, one female and one male, who were previously healthy.

Points the paper makes about the study in general: The detection of some responding clones in pre-infection memory suggests that pre-existing cross-reactive memory T cells joined the SARS-CoV-2 response. SARS-CoV-2 specificity was not confirmed for the second-wave clones peaking on day 37. Contracting CD4+ clones were found mainly in CM and EM memory subsets, while CD8+ clones were enriched in EMRA. Only a couple of mild cases were covered by the study, and larger cohorts that include severe cases with pre-infection samples were considered necessary. Clones contracting from day 15 to 85 had balanced CD4/CD8 phenotypes, while a second wave expanding from day 15 to 37 was biased towards CD4+.

Sequencer: Illumina NovaSeq 6000. Using 5'RACE with constant-segment primers, TCRalpha and TCRbeta cDNA libraries were constructed, with sample barcodes and unique molecular identifiers added in the process. Trizol reagent was used to extract RNA from every sample. The libraries were amplified in two PCR steps, and the second step added a second sample barcode and Illumina TruSeq adapters. Sequencing of the libraries was done on an Illumina NovaSeq, producing 2 x 150 bp paired-end reads. Concerning the study's data processing: With migec v1.2.7, reads were demultiplexed and then collapsed into UMI-guided consensus sequences. Using mixcr v2.1.11, UMI consensuses were aligned to TRA and TRB V and J templates and then assembled into clonotypes. Expanded or contracted clonotypes were those called significant by both edgeR and NoisET, with noise models trained on biological replicates. For edgeR calls, the cutoffs were a false discovery rate-adjusted p below 0.01 and a log2 fold-change threshold of 1. As an exploratory analysis of dynamics, PCA with hierarchical clustering was applied to max-normalized trajectories of the 1000 most abundant clonotypes. Separately sequenced CD4+ and CD8+ repertoires were used to assign the CD4 or CD8 phenotype of responding clones. Using fastp at Q25 and MiXCR, TCRdb reprocessed the public reads and kept productive beta chains. Rows with a matching CDR3 protein are joined into one entry that keeps the most common DNA and genes. The V and J calls come from TCRdb's annotation, not from the publication. A total of 280,000 or so distinct CDR3 sequences appear in this sample, roughly 18% of them only once. 23% of the sample is taken by the ten largest.

The germline ends are 17 bases apart after V is trimmed by 0 bases and J by 8 bases. There are 16 amino acids in the CDR3, from cysteine to phenylalanine inclusive. Of all the DNA, just the CDR3 is kept, 48 bases in frame from base 1. CDR1 and CDR2, per the germline V gene, are LGHNA and YNFKEQ. Ficoll-Paque density gradient centrifugation was used to isolate PBMCs. A note on this clonotype: What this receptor recognizes is not known. No per-base quality is available; no much larger clone lies one base away.

Sequences were obtained from PBMCs or a T cell subset sorted from them (not recorded which). The rearrangement joined TRBV4-2 to TRBJ2-1, with an unclear D gene assignment. The TCR comes from a man in his late teens or twenties who had mild COVID-19 (a few samples of this study predate the infection). The sample titles of this study are shuffled in the database, so cell type and time point are left out; the donor was told from shared clones. The DNA sequence is as follows: TGTGCCAGCAGCCAAGAGGGTCCGCGACCTGAGGATGAGCAGTTCTTC. It encodes CASSQEGPRPEDEQFF.